Below, one T cell receptor (beta chain) is given with its context. Germline is not matched at one junction end, which may reflect a read error. The germline V gene has CDR1 WNHNN and CDR2 SYGVQD (reference sequence). The CDR3 spans 15 residues. CDR3 and TCR beta VDJ profiling relied on genomic DNA as the template. MiXCR was run by TCRdb on the reads, yielding one entry per CDR3 protein. The repertoire consists of about 400,000 distinct CDR3 sequences, with under 80% occurring once and the leading ten covering 4%. The entry originates in a study of CD8+CD57+ T cells in acquired aplastic anemia. The chain carries TRBV10-1 and TRBJ1-5; D tentatively fits TRBD1 or TRBD2 (7 bases each). The J call could be wrong; TRBJ2-3 is a better fit for the DNA end. The material sequenced was sorted CD4+, CD8+, or CD8+CD57+ T cells (not recorded which) from PBMCs. This TCR derives from a human donor in good health, serving as a control. The CDR3 DNA reads as TGTGCCATCAGGGGGAGCGGGGATAGCACAGATCCGCAGTATTTT. It specifies CAIRGSGDSTDPQYF.